This T cell receptor (beta chain) was recovered during a study of control samples from healthy donors and cancer patients. The CDR3 is 13 residues long. Germline lookup yields CDR1 MNHEY and CDR2 SMNVEV (reference sequence). Trimming left V 6 bases short and J 4 bases short, with 12 bases between. Assay used: immunoSEQ multiplex PCR; TCRdb lists only in-frame clones, some missing. The data hold 94,000 or so clones, with roughly 80% observed a single time. The chain carries TRBV27 and TRBJ2-5, with a possible D match to TRBD1 (6 bases). The sequence came from a man between 65 and 85 years old with lung cancer. The sample was PBMCs. The CDR3 region is CASSRLGAETQYF. In DNA form, the CDR3 reads TGTGCCAGCAGCCGATTGGGGGCAGAGACCCAGTACTTC.